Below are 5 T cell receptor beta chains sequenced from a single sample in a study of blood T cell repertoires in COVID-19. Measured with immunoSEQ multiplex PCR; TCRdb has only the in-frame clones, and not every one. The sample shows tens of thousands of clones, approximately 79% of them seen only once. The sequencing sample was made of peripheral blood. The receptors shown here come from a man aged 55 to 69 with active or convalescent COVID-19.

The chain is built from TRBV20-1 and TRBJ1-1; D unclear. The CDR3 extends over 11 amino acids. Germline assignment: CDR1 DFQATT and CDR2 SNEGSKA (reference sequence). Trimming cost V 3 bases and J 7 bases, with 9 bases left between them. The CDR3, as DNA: TGCAGTGCTAGTGATCGAGGTGAAGCTTTCTTT. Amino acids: CSASDRGEAFF.

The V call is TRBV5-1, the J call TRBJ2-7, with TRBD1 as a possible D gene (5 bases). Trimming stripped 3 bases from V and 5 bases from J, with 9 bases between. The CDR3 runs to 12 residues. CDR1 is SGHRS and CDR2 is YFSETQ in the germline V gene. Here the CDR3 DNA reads TGCGCCAGCAGCTCCCAGGGCGACGAGCAGTACTTC. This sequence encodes CASSSQGDEQYF.

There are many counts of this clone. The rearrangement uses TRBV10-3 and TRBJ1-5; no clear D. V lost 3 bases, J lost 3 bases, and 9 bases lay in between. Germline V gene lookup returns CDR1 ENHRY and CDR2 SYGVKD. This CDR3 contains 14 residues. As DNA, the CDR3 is TGTGCCATCAGTGACGCGGTCGACAATCAGCCCCAGCATTTT. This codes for CAISDAVDNQPQHF.

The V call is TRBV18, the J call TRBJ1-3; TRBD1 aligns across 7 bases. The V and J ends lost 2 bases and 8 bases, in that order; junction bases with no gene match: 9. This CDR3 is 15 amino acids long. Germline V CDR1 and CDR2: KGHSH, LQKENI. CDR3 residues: CASSPSTGEYDTIYF. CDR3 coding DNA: TGTGCCAGCTCACCATCCACAGGGGAATATGACACCATATATTTT.

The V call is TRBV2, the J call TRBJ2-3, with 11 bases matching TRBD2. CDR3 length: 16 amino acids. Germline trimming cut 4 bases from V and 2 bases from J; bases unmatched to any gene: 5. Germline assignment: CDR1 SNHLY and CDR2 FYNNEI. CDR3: CASSGSSGGPTDTQYF. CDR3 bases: TGTGCCAGCAGTGGCTCTAGCGGGGGGCCCACAGATACGCAGTATTTT.